This T cell receptor (beta chain) appears in the sequencing data of a study of Ad26.COV2.S vaccination and SARS-CoV-2 variants. Overall study context: Sample donor was a member of the COV1001 Ad26.COV2.S trial arm. General study results and limits: Spike-specific CD8+ and CD4+ T cell responses reportedly showed substantial breadth after vaccination. Vaccinees and placebo recipients showed similar non-spike TCR breadth.

The treatment is: some 20 received Ad26.COV2.S at low or high dose, single or two shots; 5 received placebo; per-sample allocation not given. Specimen acquisition occurred on day 63 following the initial vaccine or placebo injection. A Boston donor was an adult aged 18-55 years. Details on this clone: What it binds is not known.

Repertoires were generated with immunoSEQ multiplex PCR, while TCRdb's copy carries only in-frame clones and drops some. The sample has 300,000 to 350,000 clones; 85% to 90% are singletons. The CDR3 totals 18 residues. CDR1 SGDLS and CDR2 YYNGEE come from the germline V gene. The V end lost 4 bases, the J end lost 0 bases, and 21 bases lay between the germline ends. The TCR originated in a person aged 18 to 59 who received the Ad26.COV2.S COVID-19 vaccine or a placebo. The chain is built from TRBV9 and TRBJ2-3; D gene unclear. The sample was peripheral blood, taken in a trial of Ad26.COV2.S vaccine versus placebo. The CDR3 loop is CASSPHLTTLVSTDTQYF. The CDR3 region has the DNA TGTGCCAGCAGCCCACACCTTACCACCCTCGTTAGCACAGATACGCAGTATTTT.